The present T cell receptor (beta chain) was sequenced within a study of blood T cell repertoires in COVID-19. About the study: COVID-19 samples collected from the United States, Italy and Spain covered acute and convalescent phases.

Trimming took off 2 bases at V and 9 bases at J, with 8 bases between the two ends. The length of the CDR3 is 12 residues. CDR1 is WNHNN and CDR2 is SYGVQD in the germline V gene (reference sequence). Participants, roughly 18 to 100 years old, spanned 25 or so US areas. Cohorts were assigned according to the clinical history that participants reported. Sequencing was performed with immunoSEQ multiplex PCR; in TCRdb, only in-frame clones are kept and a portion is missing. The sample lists some 430,000 clones, roughly 91% occurring once. The sequence was collected from a man in his late teens or twenties who had recovered from COVID-19. The material sequenced was PBMCs or T cells enriched from blood (not recorded which). This rearrangement joins TRBV10-1 to TRBJ1-5; no reliable D call. The CDR3 DNA reads TGCGCCAGCAGTGAGGGACTGGGGCCCCAGCATTTT. It translates to CASSEGLGPQHF.